This record covers a single TCR beta chain. Antigen specificity is unknown. The entry originates in a study of immune evolution from preneoplasia to lung adenocarcinoma. Study outcomes and limitations: Later-stage lesions seemingly showed higher T cell density and diversity than normal lung.

Method: immunoSEQ multiplex PCR; TCRdb's copy keeps in-frame clones and lacks some. The sample shows some 5,500 clones, over 80% of them seen only once. V was clipped by 7 bases and J by 5 bases; unmatched bases: 8. The CDR3 consists of 15 residues. Germline V gene data show CDR1 as MNHEY and CDR2 as SMNVEV (reference sequence). H&E slides confirmed each diagnosis, reviewed by two pathologists independently. The chain recombines TRBV27 with TRBJ2-5, with TRBD2 matching 12 bases. The TCR sequence derives from a person aged 65 to 85 with lung adenocarcinoma. The specimen sequenced was FFPE adjacent normal lung tissue. CDR3 bases: TGTGCCAGCACTAAGACTAGCGGGAGTTCGGAGACCCAGTACTTC. It codes for CASTKTSGSSETQYF.